What follows is one T cell receptor (beta chain) and its context. Its antigen remains unknown. The sample belongs to a study of prognosis after radiotherapy for stage I lung cancer. Study observations and caveats: The study left the tumor specificity of the expanded TCR clones undetermined.

Genomic DNA yielded TCR beta CDR3, amplified by two-round multiplex PCR. Round one of PCR was performed, and it used primers specific to each TRBV and TRBJ gene. One entry per CDR3 protein, called by TCRdb with MiXCR from the multiplex PCR reads. The sample includes approximately 20,000 distinct CDR3 sequences, roughly 30% of them seen just once. In germline, CDR1 is SGHAT, CDR2 FQNNGV. With 1 base removed from V and 3 bases from J, the gap between germline ends came to 10 bases. The length of the CDR3 is 16 residues. Six milliliters of peripheral blood were drawn at each of two time points. This TCR was sampled from a donor of 50 years or more with non-small cell lung cancer. The chain joins TRBV11-2 to TRBJ2-6; D remains ambiguous. This sample comprised PBMCs, obtained before or after stereotactic body radiation therapy (not recorded which). The CDR3 DNA sequence: TGTGCCAGCAGCTTAGTTGCCGGTGTTGGGGCCAACGTCCTGACTTTC. It translates to CASSLVAGVGANVLTF.